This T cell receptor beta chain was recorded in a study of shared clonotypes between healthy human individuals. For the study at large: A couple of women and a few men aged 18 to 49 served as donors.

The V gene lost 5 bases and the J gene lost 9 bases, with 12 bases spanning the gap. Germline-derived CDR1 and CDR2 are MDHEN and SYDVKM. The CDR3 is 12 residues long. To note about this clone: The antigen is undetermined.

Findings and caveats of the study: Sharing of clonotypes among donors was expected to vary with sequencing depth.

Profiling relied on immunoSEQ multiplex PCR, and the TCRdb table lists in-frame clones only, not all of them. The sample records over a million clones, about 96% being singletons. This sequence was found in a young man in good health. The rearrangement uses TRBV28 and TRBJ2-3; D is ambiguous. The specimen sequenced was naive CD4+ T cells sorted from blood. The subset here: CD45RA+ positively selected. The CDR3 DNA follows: TGTGCCAGCAGTCCCATGATAGAGACGCAGTATTTT. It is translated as CASSPMIETQYF.